These T cell receptor beta chains were read from a single sample in a study of blood T cell repertoires in COVID-19. Measured with immunoSEQ multiplex PCR; TCRdb has only the in-frame clones, and not every one. Of 40,000 to 55,000 clones in the sample, around 86% were seen once. The sample consisted of peripheral blood. These receptors originate from a man in his fifties with active COVID-19. CDR3s include the opening cysteine and the closing phenylalanine or tryptophan. D genes are given only for firm matches. The size of a clone is reported for some rows only, either as once, few or many, or as a class for expanded clones.

size	V	D	J	DNA	CDR3
.	TRBV6-1	.	TRBJ1-1	TGTGCCAGCAGTGAATGGGGGGGGAGGGTTAGAGCTTTCTTT	CASSEWGGRVRAFF
.	TRBV4-3	TRBD1	TRBJ1-1	TGCGCCAGCAGCTCGACAGGGCACACTGAAGCTTTCTTT	CASSSTGHTEAFF
few	TRBV19	.	TRBJ2-2	TGTGCCTGCGGCGGGCAGGGGCCCACCGGGGAGCTGTTTTTT	CACGGQGPTGELFF
.	TRBV6-1	.	TRBJ1-2	TGTGCCAGCAGTGAAATCCCCGTAACTAACTATGGCTACACCTTC	CASSEIPVTNYGYTF
.	TRBV7-9	.	TRBJ1-1	TGTGCCAGCAGCTCCCTCAGGGTTGGAAAGAACACTGAAGCTTTCTTT	CASSSLRVGKNTEAFF
.	TRBV19	.	TRBJ1-1	TGTGCCGCCGCCGGAGGGGAGACTGAAGCTTTCTTT	CAAAGGETEAFF
.	TRBV3-1/TRBV3-2	.	TRBJ2-1	TGTGCCAGCAGCCCTAACACGGGGTACTACAATGAGCAGTTCTTC	CASSPNTGYYNEQFF
once	TRBV6-5	TRBD2	TRBJ2-7	TGTGCCAGCAGTCATCTAGCGGAAAAACCCAACGAGCAGTACTTC	CASSHLAEKPNEQYF
few	TRBV12-2	.	TRBJ2-7	TGTGCAAGTCGCATTACTGGCAGGGAGGTTAACGAGCAGTACTTC	CASRITGREVNEQYF
.	TRBV7-2	.	TRBJ2-3	TGTGCCAGCAGCAAGGACAGAACCACAGATACGCAGTATTTT	CASSKDRTTDTQYF
.	TRBV19	.	TRBJ2-1	TGTGCCAGTAGTACCCGGGGCTACAATGAGCAGTTCTTC	CASSTRGYNEQFF
.	TRBV4-1	TRBD1	TRBJ1-1	TGCGCCAGCAGCCGGGACTTAAACAGGGGCACTGAAGCTTTCTTT	CASSRDLNRGTEAFF
.	TRBV3-1/TRBV3-2	.	TRBJ2-5	TGTGCCAGCAGCCTGGGACATTCTCAAGAGACCCAGTACTTC	CASSLGHSQETQYF
.	TRBV6-4	.	TRBJ1-3	TGTGCCAGCAGTCCCGCCCGACCGGGCTCTGGAAACACCATATATTTT	CASSPARPGSGNTIYF
.	TRBV7-9	.	TRBJ2-7	TGTGCCAGCAGCTTAGGGCTAGCCGGCGAGCAGTACTTC	CASSLGLAGEQYF
.	TRBV24-1	TRBD2	TRBJ2-2	TGTGCCACCAGTGAGGGTGCGGGACTAGCGGGAGGAGGCGGGGAGCTGTTTTTT	CATSEGAGLAGGGGELFF
.	TRBV28	TRBD1	TRBJ1-2	TGTGCCAGCAGCAATACGGGACAGGCCTATGGCTACACCTTC	CASSNTGQAYGYTF
.	TRBV4-1	.	TRBJ2-7	TGCGCCAGCAGCCCAAACTCGGGATCCCTGGGGGAGCAGTACTTC	CASSPNSGSLGEQYF
.	TRBV19	.	TRBJ1-1	TGTGCCAGTAGTATAGACGGGGGGTTTGGAACTGAAGCTTTCTTT	CASSIDGGFGTEAFF
.	TRBV5-8	.	TRBJ2-6	TGTGCCAGCAGGAGCTCTGGGGCCAACGTCCTGACTTTC	CASRSSGANVLTF
.	TRBV27	TRBD2	TRBJ2-5	TGTGCCAGCAGGAGACCCGGGACTAGCGGGAGAGGAAAGACCCAGTACTTC	CASRRPGTSGRGKTQYF
.	TRBV7-8	.	TRBJ2-7	TGTGCCAGCAGCCGCGCCGGGACTGAGGACGAGCAGTACTTC	CASSRAGTEDEQYF
.	TRBV2	TRBD1	TRBJ2-3	TGTGCCAGCAGTGGGTCCCGGGACAGGGCCCCAGATACGCAGTATTTT	CASSGSRDRAPDTQYF
once	TRBV2	.	TRBJ2-2	TGTGCCAGCAGTGAAGCGCGGGTAGCCGGGGAGCTGTTTTTT	CASSEARVAGELFF
.	TRBV2	TRBD1	TRBJ2-1	TGTGCCAGCAGTGAACGGGCAGGGGGCTACAATGAGCAGTTCTTC	CASSERAGGYNEQFF
.	TRBV3-1/TRBV3-2	TRBD2	TRBJ2-1	TGTGCCAGCAGCTCAACTAGCGGGAGTTACAATGAGCAGTTCTTC	CASSSTSGSYNEQFF
.	TRBV9	TRBD2	TRBJ2-1	TGTGCCAGCAGCGTTGTACTAGCGGGATATGAGCAGTTCTTC	CASSVVLAGYEQFF